This T cell receptor (beta chain) was captured by sequencing in a study of tumor-infiltrating lymphocytes in primary liver carcinoma. Both blood RNA, taken from unsorted whole blood, and germline DNA were extracted. As for this clonotype: A clone one base away is much larger, so this may be a read error.

TCR beta cDNA was reverse-transcribed from around 0.55 ug of total RNA. The reaction used a constant-region primer and ProtoScript II reverse transcriptase. ARM-PCR was slightly modified, and three nested multiplex PCR rounds with it gave rise to the TCR beta libraries. One entry per CDR3 protein results from TCRdb running MiXCR on the multiplex PCR reads. The sample records 310,000 or so distinct CDR3 sequences, roughly 60% being singletons. The sample consisted of peripheral blood. The clonotype comes from a woman in her twenties or thirties with primary liver carcinoma and hepatitis B virus infection.

In nucleotides, the CDR3 is TGTGCCAGCAACCCGGATGGGGGGAGGGTCATCGAGCAGTACTTC. The encoded protein is CASNPDGGRVIEQYF. The chain combines TRBV11-3 with TRBJ2-7; 7 bases line up with TRBD2. CDR1 and CDR2 from the germline V gene are SGHNT and YENEEA. V gave up 7 bases and J gave up 6 bases; unmatched junction bases: 15. This CDR3 is 15 amino acids long.